This entry features one T cell receptor beta chain sequence. The study assigned cohorts using participant-reported clinical history. The source of the sample is a study of blood T cell repertoires in COVID-19. Turning to the study itself: Samples taken during acute and convalescent COVID-19 were collected in the United States, Italy and Spain.

Source study methods: Reference gene primer amplification yielded estimated nucleated cell counts. Repertoires were generated with immunoSEQ multiplex PCR, while TCRdb's copy carries only in-frame clones and drops some. V and J calls and clone size are given by that table; D and trimming were obtained from the DNA. The sample records some 200,000 clones, about 89% being singletons. With V trimmed by 7 bases and J by 5 bases, 3 bases remained unmatched. Looked up from germline, CDR1 is DFQATT and CDR2 is SNEGSKA (reference sequence). The CDR3 contains 11 residues. Sample: PBMCs or T cells enriched from blood (not recorded which). This sequence originates from a woman aged 18-29 years who had recovered from COVID-19. V usage is TRBV20-1 and J usage is TRBJ2-5, with TRBD2 matching over 8 bases. The CDR3: CSEQRGETQYF. CDR3 DNA: TGCAGTGAACAGCGGGGGGAGACCCAGTACTTC.